Below, one T cell receptor beta chain is given with its context. Its matching antigen is unknown. Here immunoSEQ multiplex PCR was the method, and the copy in TCRdb shows in-frame clones only, minus some. The sample includes more than 15,000 clones, roughly 72% of them seen just once. This record belongs to a study of CXCR4 blockade with PD-1 therapy in pancreatic cancer. Study-wide results and caveats: Tumor clonality averaged about 0.14 versus 0.05 in healthy blood, not predicting survival. More frequent amino acid clones had more nucleotide rearrangements, suggesting convergent selection. Sequencing covered TCRbeta chains only, not alpha chains.

The ends were cut back, 7 bases at V and 0 bases at J, with 9 bases in the middle. The CDR3 consists of 13 residues. Germline V lookup: CDR1 MDHEN, CDR2 SYDVKM. These archived tumors were resected from patients never given neoadjuvant therapy beforehand. Sequencing input: tumor tissue. The receptor was isolated from a human donor with pancreatic ductal adenocarcinoma. The chain combines TRBV28 with TRBJ1-1; D uncertain. The CDR3 region is CASTPRVNTEAFF. The CDR3 nucleotides read TGTGCCAGCACCCCGCGGGTGAACACTGAAGCTTTCTTT.